This TCR beta chain was obtained from a study of cytomegalovirus exposure and HLA in healthy donors. Note on this clone: Its target is not known.

General study points: Evidence from a later analysis indicated that most CMV-associated TCR beta chains looked HLA-restricted.

Trimming removed 5 bases from V and 1 base from J, with 14 bases in between. The CDR3 consists of 15 residues. Germline CDR1 and CDR2: SEHNR and FQNEAQ (reference sequence). Researchers ran the PCR with 60 Vbeta and 13 Jbeta primers. This table comes from immunoSEQ multiplex PCR, and its TCRdb copy is limited to in-frame clones, with some not included. The profile shows 95,000 or so clones, nearly 70% of them singletons. The source material was PBMCs. The TCR sequence derives from a woman aged 45-59 years in good health and CMV-seropositive. The chain is built from TRBV7-9 and TRBJ1-1; tentative D call: TRBD1 (6 bases). The CDR3 spells CASSAGQKGNTEAFF. In nucleotides, the CDR3 is TGTGCCAGCAGCGCCGGACAGAAGGGGAACACTGAAGCTTTCTTT.